These 27 T cell receptor beta chains share one sample of origin, sequenced in a study of cytomegalovirus exposure and HLA in healthy donors. PCR amplification relied on 60 Vbeta primers (plus 13 Jbeta primers). TCRdb keeps only in-frame clones here, not all; method: immunoSEQ multiplex PCR. Seen here are fewer than 250,000 clones, 65% to 85% observed once, and the top ten hold approximately 1.8%. Material: PBMCs. Receptors originate from a man aged 35 to 55 in good health and CMV-seropositive.

This clone appeared once. This chain uses TRBV11-2 with TRBJ2-1, with TRBD2 as a possible D gene (6 bases). CDR1 is SGHAT and CDR2 is FQNNGV in the germline V gene. The CDR3 totals 16 residues. V shed 5 bases and J shed 7 bases, with 21 bases lying between them. The chain's CDR3 is CASSPTGRGDPNEQFF. The CDR3 bases are TGTGCCAGCAGCCCCACGGGCCGCGGGGATCCTAATGAGCAGTTCTTC. The whole variable domain, remainder taken from reference TRBV11-2 and TRBJ2-1, is EAGVAQSPRYKIIEKRQSVAFWCNPISGHATLYWYQQILGQGPKLLIQFQNNGVVDDSQLPKDRFSAERLKGVDSTLKIQPAKLEDSAVYLCASSPTGRGDPNEQFFGPGTRLTVL.

The genes are TRBV13 and TRBJ2-5, with 14 bases matching TRBD2. Per the germline V gene, CDR1 is PRHDT and CDR2 is FYEKMQ (reference sequence). This CDR3 is 17 amino acids long. J lost 5 bases, V lost 4 bases, and 9 bases had no gene match. The CDR3 DNA sequence: TGTGCCAGCAGCTATAGGGGACTAGCGGGAGTTGGGGAGACCCAGTACTTC. It encodes CASSYRGLAGVGETQYF.

V gene TRBV19 combines with J gene TRBJ2-5, with 13 bases that match TRBD2. The CDR3 loop spans 16 amino acids. Trimming removed 9 bases from V and 4 bases from J; junction bases left unmatched: 11. Looked up from germline, CDR1 is LNHDA and CDR2 is SQIVND (reference sequence). The CDR3 protein is CASAVGTSGNRETQYF. The CDR3 coding sequence is TGTGCCAGCGCCGTTGGGACTAGCGGGAACCGAGAGACCCAGTACTTC.

This clone was observed a few times. This chain links TRBV5-1 with TRBJ1-4; D possibly corresponds to TRBD1 (5 bases). The germline V gene has CDR1 SGHRS and CDR2 YFSETQ. CDR3 length equals 14 residues. V gave up 4 bases and J gave up 4 bases, with 11 bases separating them. The CDR3 loop is CASSRGGSNEKLFF. The DNA of the CDR3 is TGCGCCAGCAGCCGGGGGGGTAGTAATGAAAAACTGTTTTTT. Looking up the rest from reference TRBV5-1 and TRBJ1-4 gives the full variable domain: KAGVTQTPRYLIKTRGQQVTLSCSPISGHRSVSWYQQTPGQGLQFLFEYFSETQRNKGNFPGRFSGRQFSNSRSEMNVSTLELGDSALYLCASSRGGSNEKLFFGSGTQLSVL.

The chain carries TRBV11-1 and TRBJ2-7; tentative D call: TRBD2 (7 bases). Deletions cut 5 bases from V and 6 bases from J, with 20 bases between. Looked up from germline, CDR1 is SGHAT and CDR2 is FQDESV (reference sequence). The CDR3 is made up of 15 amino acids. The CDR3: CASSRGARSPLEQYF. The CDR3 DNA reads as TGTGCCAGCAGCCGGGGGGCTAGATCCCCCCTCGAGCAGTACTTC.

CDR3 nucleotide sequence: TGTGCCAGCAGTCTAGGGGACAGCTACGAGCAGTACTTC. It encodes CASSLGDSYEQYF. V gene TRBV6-1 combines with J gene TRBJ2-7; 7 bases are shared with TRBD1. This CDR3 has 13 residues. Germline CDR1 MNHNS, CDR2 SASEGT. Unmatched junction bases numbered 4, after V lost 5 bases and J lost 3 bases.

The genes are TRBV6-5 and TRBJ1-1; D call uncertain. Looked up from germline, CDR1 is MNHEY and CDR2 is SVGAGI. CDR3 length equals 14 residues. The ends were cut back, 2 bases at V and 3 bases at J, with 10 bases in the middle. This CDR3 is CASSYAIGYTEAFF. In DNA, the CDR3 is TGTGCCAGCAGTTACGCTATCGGGTACACTGAAGCTTTCTTT.

This clone was found once. The V gene is TRBV6-1, the J gene TRBJ2-5, with a weak D call TRBD1 (7 bases). Deletions cut 0 bases from V and 5 bases from J, with 13 bases between. CDR1 is MNHNS, CDR2 SASEGT, per germline. The CDR3 runs to 15 residues. In DNA form, the CDR3 reads TGTGCCAGCAGTGAAGCGACAGGGACTCGGGAGACCCAGTACTTC. Translating it yields CASSEATGTRETQYF.

This chain links TRBV4-1 with TRBJ1-3; D gene unclear. V was clipped by 1 base and J by 0 bases, with 7 bases between them. The CDR3 totals 15 residues. The germline CDR1 and CDR2 sequences are MGHRA and YSYEKL. The CDR3 DNA follows: TGCGCCAGCAGCCAAGTGAGTTCCTCTGGAAACACCATATATTTT. It is translated as CASSQVSSSGNTIYF.

The chain couples TRBV29-1 to TRBJ2-1, with D possibly being TRBD2 (5 bases). Trimming pared 5 bases from V and 2 bases from J, leaving 13 bases between. The germline V gene encodes CDR1 SQVTM and CDR2 ANQGSEA. The CDR3 length is 14 residues. The CDR3 DNA follows: TGCAGCGTTTTTACTAGGCGAGCCTACAATGAGCAGTTCTTC. It specifies CSVFTRRAYNEQFF.

The gene calls are TRBV10-3 and TRBJ2-6, with D unresolved. This CDR3 is built from 13 residues. With 8 bases removed from V and 2 bases from J, the gap between germline ends came to 7 bases. Germline values: CDR1 ENHRY, CDR2 SYGVKD. CDR3 protein: CAILEPGANVLTF. In DNA form, the CDR3 reads TGTGCCATCTTGGAGCCTGGGGCCAACGTCCTGACTTTC.

The V gene is TRBV11-3, the J gene TRBJ2-4; D is possibly TRBD2 (5 bases). Trimming left V 1 base short and J 7 bases short, with 11 bases between. The CDR3 is 14 residues long. In germline, CDR1 is SGHNT, CDR2 YENEEA. In nucleotides, the CDR3 is TGTGCCAGCAGCTTAGGCACTTGGGAGAACATTCAGTACTTC. This codes for CASSLGTWENIQYF.

As regards this clone: At one end, the junction sequence differs from germline, possibly due to a read error. The rearrangement uses TRBV6-5 and TRBJ1-3; maybe TRBD1 (6 bases). Germline lookup yields CDR1 MNHEY and CDR2 SVGAGI. This CDR3 comprises 14 residues. The CDR3 region is CASRAGTLQNSIYF. In DNA form, the CDR3 reads TGTGCCAGCAGGGCCGGGACACTCCAAAACTCCATATATTTT.

The chain uses TRBV5-1 and TRBJ1-2; D might be TRBD1 (6 bases). There are 14 residues in the CDR3. Germline V gene sequence: CDR1 SGHRS, CDR2 YFSETQ. Trimming cost V 2 bases and J 4 bases, with 12 bases left between them. The CDR3 loop is CASSFNRDTYGYTF. Here the CDR3 DNA reads TGCGCCAGCAGCTTCAACAGGGACACCTATGGCTACACCTTC.

The V and J genes are TRBV7-9 and TRBJ2-1, with a possible D match to TRBD2 (6 bases). V lost 1 base and J 7 bases, leaving 8 bases between the germline ends. CDR3 length: 13 residues. CDR1 is SEHNR, CDR2 FQNEAQ, per germline (reference sequence). This CDR3 reads CASSLGTTNEQFF. The DNA of the CDR3 is TGTGCCAGCAGCTTAGGGACTACTAATGAGCAGTTCTTC.

This chain uses TRBV11-3 with TRBJ2-1, with TRBD1 as a possible D gene (5 bases). CDR1 is SGHNT and CDR2 is YENEEA in the germline V gene. The ends were cut back, 2 bases at V and 1 base at J, with 6 bases in the middle. CDR3 length equals 14 residues. The CDR3 here is CASSLRGSYNEQFF. DNA of the CDR3: TGTGCCAGCAGCTTAAGGGGTTCCTACAATGAGCAGTTCTTC. The full variable domain, with the rest looked up from reference TRBV11-3 and TRBJ2-1, is EAGVVQSPRYKIIEKKQPVAFWCNPISGHNTLYWYLQNLGQGPELLIRYENEEAVDDSQLPKDRFSAERLKGVDSTLKIQPAELGDSAVYLCASSLRGSYNEQFFGPGTRLTVL.

The chain has TRBV5-1 and TRBJ2-3, with TRBD2 identical over 15 bases. The CDR3 is 19 amino acids. V lost 3 bases and J lost 0; bases outside the gene matches: 8. The germline gives CDR1 SGHRS, CDR2 YFSETQ. Written as DNA, the CDR3 is TGCGCCAGCAGCTCGGGACTAGCGGGAGGAACTGCTAGCACAGATACGCAGTATTTT. This gives the protein CASSSGLAGGTASTDTQYF. The full variable domain, rest sourced from reference TRBV5-1 and TRBJ2-3, is KAGVTQTPRYLIKTRGQQVTLSCSPISGHRSVSWYQQTPGQGLQFLFEYFSETQRNKGNFPGRFSGRQFSNSRSEMNVSTLELGDSALYLCASSSGLAGGTASTDTQYFGPGTRLTVL.

V gene TRBV7-8 combines with J gene TRBJ1-1; 7 nucleotides match TRBD1. The trim removed 5 bases at V and 0 bases at J, leaving 9 bases unmatched. Germline V gives CDR1 SGHVS, CDR2 FQNEAQ. The CDR3 has 16 residues. The CDR3 DNA follows: TGTGCCAGCAGCCGGTCTTCCGGGACAGTGAACACTGAAGCTTTCTTT. Translated: CASSRSSGTVNTEAFF.

A few counts support this clone. This rearrangement joins TRBV6-1 to TRBJ1-1, with D uncertain. V lost 5 bases and J 8 bases, leaving 18 bases between the germline ends. CDR1 and CDR2 from the germline V gene are MNHNS and SASEGT. The CDR3 totals 14 residues. The CDR3 DNA follows: TGTGCCAGCAGTTTGCTAGGTCTAGGAGGGGAAGCTTTCTTT. It codes for CASSLLGLGGEAFF.

The rearrangement uses TRBV5-4 and TRBJ2-1; TRBD2 matches 7 bases. This CDR3 is built from 15 residues. The germline gives CDR1 SGHNT, CDR2 YYREEE (reference sequence). The ends lost 4 bases at V and 2 bases at J; junction bases unmatched: 6. The DNA of the CDR3 is TGTGCCAGCAGCCCGGGGAGCGGGGCCTACAATGAGCAGTTCTTC. This sequence encodes CASSPGSGAYNEQFF.

The CDR3 nucleotides read TGTGCCTGGAACGTAGAGGGCGGCACTGAAGCTTTCTTT. This gives the protein CAWNVEGGTEAFF. This rearrangement joins TRBV30 to TRBJ1-1; D is ambiguous. This CDR3 region has 13 residues. The germline CDR1 and CDR2 sequences are GTSNPN and SVGIG (reference sequence). V lost 4 bases and J 4 bases, leaving 13 bases between the germline ends.

This rearrangement joins TRBV5-4 to TRBJ1-1, with 10 bases that match TRBD1. The V segment lost 3 bases and the J segment 4 bases; nucleotides outside the gene matches: 3. This CDR3 region has 14 residues. Germline V gene data show CDR1 as SGHNT and CDR2 as YYREEE (reference sequence). CDR3 sequence: CASSSRDRGTEAFF. The CDR3 nucleotides read TGTGCCAGCAGCTCCCGGGACAGGGGCACTGAAGCTTTCTTT.

The chain uses TRBV5-4 and TRBJ2-7; D gene unclear. CDR1 and CDR2 (germline): SGHNT, YYREEE (reference sequence). The CDR3 has 13 amino acids. Deletions cut 0 bases from V and 6 bases from J, with 10 bases between. For the CDR3, the DNA is TGTGCCAGCAGCTTGGTAGAAGGAGTCGAGCAGTACTTC. Protein: CASSLVEGVEQYF.

This chain connects TRBV27 to TRBJ2-5; 9 bases are shared with TRBD2. The J call could be wrong; TRBJ2-7 is a better fit for the DNA end. CDR3 size: 16 residues. Germline values: CDR1 MNHEY, CDR2 SMNVEV (reference sequence). The CDR3 loop reads CASSLSPGTSNHEQYF. The CDR3 DNA reads TGTGCCAGCAGTTTATCGCCGGGGACTAGCAACCACGAGCAGTACTTC.

This clone was picked up one time. V and J are TRBV6-5 and TRBJ1-2; 8 nucleotides line up with TRBD1. The CDR3 loop spans 15 amino acids. Germline V CDR1 and CDR2: MNHEY, SVGAGI. V lost 8 bases, J lost 5 bases, and 13 bases stayed unmatched. The DNA of the CDR3 is TGTGCCAGCGGAGGAGGACAGGGTGGTTCGTATGGCTACACCTTC. Amino acid sequence: CASGGGQGGSYGYTF.

This clone was recorded a few times. The chain has TRBV27 and TRBJ2-5; 9 positions match TRBD2. The J call is doubtful: the DNA matches TRBJ2-7 better. This CDR3 region has 15 residues. The germline gives CDR1 MNHEY, CDR2 SMNVEV (reference sequence). DNA for the CDR3: TGTGCCAGCAGTTTAGTCCTAGCGGGGATTTACGAGCAGTACTTC. It is translated as CASSLVLAGIYEQYF.

There are a few counts of this clone. V is TRBV28 and J is TRBJ1-5; the D is unclear. The CDR3 spans 15 residues. The germline V gene has CDR1 MDHEN and CDR2 SYDVKM. V lost 5 bases and J 4 bases, leaving 15 bases between the germline ends. As DNA, the CDR3 is TGTGCCAGCAGTCCCATCCGGACGGGGAATCAGCCCCAGCATTTT. Its translation: CASSPIRTGNQPQHF.